The rows below give T cell receptor beta chains drawn from one sample of a study of T cells in Graves' hyperthyroidism and ophthalmopathy. MiXCR, run by TCRdb on the multiplex PCR reads, gives a single entry per CDR3 protein. The sample shows 300,000 to 450,000 distinct CDR3 sequences, approximately 13% of them seen only once. The specimen sequenced was blood. These receptors were taken from a woman younger than 35 with Graves' hyperthyroidism. Each CDR3 is given with its conserved first and last residue. Each record gives: D gene, J gene, V gene, clone size, CDR3 DNA, CDR3 protein. D genes are given only for firm matches. Size tells how often a clone was seen (once, few, many) or the class of an expanded clone, and some rows leave it out.

TRBD1	TRBJ1-2	TRBV9	NA	TGTGCCAGCAGCGTCCTAACAGGGGTCTATGGCTACACCTTC	CASSVLTGVYGYTF
NA	TRBJ2-7	TRBV28	many	TGTGCCAGCAGTCCGCACCCGACGGGACATTTATACGAGCAGTACTTC	CASSPHPTGHLYEQYF
NA	TRBJ2-1	TRBV28	many	TGTGCCAGCAGTTTAATCAGGTGGGAGGAAAAAAGTTACAATGAGCAGTTCTTC	CASSLIRWEEKSYNEQFF
NA	TRBJ1-5	TRBV2	many	TGTGCCAGCAGTGAAGGGGGGGGGGGCAATCAGCCCCAGCATTTT	CASSEGGGGNQPQHF
NA	TRBJ1-3	TRBV12-3/TRBV12-4	many	TGTGCCAGCAATGATGGGACTGGAAACACCATATATTTT	CASNDGTGNTIYF
TRBD1	TRBJ1-2	TRBV7-2	many	TGTGCCAGCAGCCCAGGACAGGGTCACTATGGCTACACCTTC	CASSPGQGHYGYTF
TRBD2	TRBJ2-5	TRBV2	many	TGTGCCAGCAGTGGAGCGGGGGTCCAGGAGACCCAGTACTTC	CASSGAGVQETQYF
NA	TRBJ2-5	TRBV5-8	NA	TGTGCCAGCAGTACACAGGAGGACCAAGAGACCCAGTACTTC	CASSTQEDQETQYF
NA	TRBJ2-3	TRBV19	few	TGTGCCAGTAGTATAGCGGGCGGGGGCACAGATACGCAGTATTTT	CASSIAGGGTDTQYF
NA	TRBJ1-1	TRBV28	many	TGTGCCAGCAGTTCGACAGTGCCCGTTGGAGCTTTCTTT	CASSSTVPVGAFF
NA	TRBJ2-1	TRBV10-3	many	TGTGCCATCTTGGGTAGAACGGGGGACCCCAATGAGCAGTTCTTC	CAILGRTGDPNEQFF
NA	TRBJ1-1	TRBV3-1	many	TGTGCCAGCAGCCAAGCGGACAGTCTGACTGAAGCTTTCTTT	CASSQADSLTEAFF
NA	TRBJ1-1	TRBV19	many	TGTGCCAGTAGTATCCCTCGCAGGGGTCGGGCTGAAGCTTTCTTT	CASSIPRRGRAEAFF
TRBD1	TRBJ1-1	TRBV7-9	many	TGTGCCAGCAGCCCCAGGGGGGGGAGTGCGTACACTGAAGCTTTCTTT	CASSPRGGSAYTEAFF
TRBD2	TRBJ2-7	TRBV6-1	many	TGTGCCAGCAGAGCTAGCGGGAGGACGTACGAGCAGTACTTC	CASRASGRTYEQYF
NA	TRBJ1-1	TRBV13	many	TGTGCCAGCAGCTTAAGCGGCACTGAAGCTTTCTTT	CASSLSGTEAFF
NA	TRBJ2-5	TRBV2	many	TGTGCCAGCAATAGGGACAACCAAGAGACCCAGTACTTC	CASNRDNQETQYF
NA	TRBJ1-6	TRBV6-1	many	TGTGCCAGCAGTGAGGGTGGGGGGCTGAATTCACCCCTCCACTTT	CASSEGGGLNSPLHF
NA	TRBJ2-3	TRBV5-1	NA	TGCGCCAGCGGGCGGGGACTGAGCACAGATACGCAGTATTTT	CASGRGLSTDTQYF
TRBD1	TRBJ1-2	TRBV20-1	NA	TGCAGTGCTAGCGACAGGGAGAAGAGCGGCTACACCTTC	CSASDREKSGYTF
NA	TRBJ1-2	TRBV14	many	TGTGCCAGCAGCCCCATCAGCCGCAGGACTCTCTATGGCTACACCTTC	CASSPISRRTLYGYTF
NA	TRBJ2-3	TRBV5-1	many	TGCGCCAGCAGCCCGGGGATCACAGATACGCAGTATTTT	CASSPGITDTQYF
NA	TRBJ2-1	TRBV9	many	TGTGCCAGCAGCGTAGGTGAAACCAATGAGCAGTTCTTC	CASSVGETNEQFF
NA	TRBJ2-1	TRBV19	NA	TGTGCCAGTAGTTCAGGGGTGAATGAGCAGTTCTTC	CASSSGVNEQFF
NA	TRBJ2-3	TRBV28	many	TGTGCCAGCAGTTTGTCGACGATATCTAGCACAGATACGCAGTATTTT	CASSLSTISSTDTQYF
NA	TRBJ1-5	TRBV19	many	TGTGCCAGTAGTGCACTACGGACGGTTAGCAATCAGCCCCAGCATTTT	CASSALRTVSNQPQHF
TRBD2	TRBJ2-3	TRBV7-9	NA	TGTGCCAGCAGCCCTGTCGGGGGGGGGGACACAGATACGCAGTATTTT	CASSPVGGGDTDTQYF
NA	TRBJ2-7	TRBV3-2	NA	TGTGCCAGCAGCCAAGGGCTTCCTCGCGAGATCCCCTCCTACGAGCAGTACTTC	CASSQGLPREIPSYEQYF
NA	TRBJ1-5	TRBV20-1	many	TGCAGTGCAGGGAACAGCAATCAGCCCCAGCATTTT	CSAGNSNQPQHF
TRBD1	TRBJ2-5	TRBV29-1	many	TGCAGCGCCCCGGGACAGGGGATCCAAGAGACCCAGTACTTC	CSAPGQGIQETQYF
TRBD2	TRBJ2-1	TRBV3-1	many	TGTGCCAGCAGCCAAGGACTAGCGGCCTACAATGAGCAGTTCTTC	CASSQGLAAYNEQFF
NA	TRBJ2-7	TRBV3-1	many	TGTGCCAGCAGCCAAGACAGAGCCTACGAGCAGTACTTC	CASSQDRAYEQYF
TRBD2	TRBJ2-2	TRBV11-2	NA	TGTGCCAGCAGCTTTTTCCGCGGGAGGGCCACCGGGGAGCTGTTTTTT	CASSFFRGRATGELFF
NA	TRBJ1-3	TRBV9	few	TGTGCCAGCAGCCCTTCCCCCAGGGTGGCTGGAAACACCATATATTTT	CASSPSPRVAGNTIYF
TRBD2	TRBJ2-1	TRBV30	many	TGTGCCTGGCTGCCCGACGGAACTAGCGGAAAAGACAATGAGCAGTTCTTC	CAWLPDGTSGKDNEQFF
TRBD2	TRBJ2-5	TRBV5-1	many	TGCGCCAGCAGCTTTTCGGGACTAGCGGGAGTTGAAGAGACCCAGTACTTC	CASSFSGLAGVEETQYF
NA	TRBJ2-7	TRBV15	few	TGTGCCACCAGCAGGACGCGGCCACCCAACGAGCAGTACTTC	CATSRTRPPNEQYF
NA	TRBJ2-1	TRBV7-2	few	TGTGCCAGCACCTCCACCTTGGGGGTATACAATGAGCAGTTCTTC	CASTSTLGVYNEQFF
TRBD1	TRBJ2-1	TRBV20-1	many	TGCAGTGCTAACGGACAGGGGCCTTACAATGAGCAGTTCTTC	CSANGQGPYNEQFF
NA	TRBJ1-1	TRBV6-2/TRBV6-3	many	TGTGCCAGCAGTTACGGGGCCCGGGCGAACACTGAAGCTTTCTTT	CASSYGARANTEAFF
NA	TRBJ2-1	TRBV9	NA	TGTGCCAGCAGCGTAGAAGGGACGAAATACAATGAGCAGTTCTTC	CASSVEGTKYNEQFF
TRBD1	TRBJ1-4	TRBV2	many	TGTGCCAGCAGTCCCCGACAGGGGAGGAATGAAAAACTGTTTTTT	CASSPRQGRNEKLFF
TRBD1	TRBJ1-4	TRBV9	NA	TGTGCCAGCAGCCCCCGGGACAGGGTATTTGAAAAACTGGTTTTT	CASSPRDRVFEKLVF
NA	TRBJ2-5	TRBV28	many	TGTGCCAGCAGTCCGGGTCGGGTTTCGAAGACCCAGTACTTC	CASSPGRVSKTQYF
NA	TRBJ1-4	TRBV20-1	NA	TGCAGTGCTAGGTTCGTCCGAGCAACTGATGAAAAACTGTTTTTT	CSARFVRATDEKLFF